A selection of T cell receptor beta chains follows, all from one sample in a study of blood T cell repertoires in COVID-19. Data came from immunoSEQ multiplex PCR; TCRdb stores just in-frame clones and leaves some out. The data show about 250,000 clones, around 85% seen once. The sample taken for sequencing was peripheral blood. The receptors stem from a man aged 50-60 years with COVID-19, enrolled during active disease. Both conserved end residues are part of each CDR3. Only some rows state a clone size, as once, few, many or a class for expanded clones.

v_call,clone_size,cdr3_aa
TRBV5-4,.,CASSLAGLYGYTF
TRBV11-3,.,CASSLQAGYEQYF
TRBV7-8,.,CASSLAKGALNYGYTF
TRBV4-3,.,CASSQDRGLGGYTF
TRBV7-9,.,CASSLGVFNSGDEQYF
TRBV30,.,CAWYNPIRQGAGYGYTF
TRBV9,.,CASSARGGQNNSPLHF
TRBV24-1,.,CATSDRKTGAPYEQYF
TRBV28,once,CASSLSGREDTGELFF
TRBV6-5,.,CASSLDRSSYEQYF
TRBV7-3,.,CASSLADGNEQFF
TRBV6-2/TRBV6-3,many,CASSPHDRALGQPQHF
TRBV10-3,.,CATRLAGPTTDTQYF
TRBV18,.,CASSPPLTSLETQYF
TRBV2,.,CASSVPGSSYNSPLHF
TRBV2,.,CASRAWGQAFF
TRBV2,few,CASSEAEETGVNTEAFF
TRBV27,.,CASSLGSEYTQYF
TRBV25-1,.,CASSESRDISGELFF
TRBV5-5,.,CASSPRTSGPQGEQYF
TRBV11-2,.,CASSLVLGTEAFF
TRBV18,.,CASSPPGYGGYTF
TRBV3-1/TRBV3-2,.,CAQRTTGGSQPQHF
TRBV12-3/TRBV12-4,.,CASSQGNPYGYTF
TRBV10-3,few,CAISGKEPTEQYF
TRBV19,.,CASSNTGSPLGGGYTF
TRBV18,.,CASSPPSGSYEQYF
TRBV6-5,.,CASSSLTGLGYEQYF
TRBV10-3,.,CATQTGEYEKLFF
TRBV5-1,.,CASRGQGAGSPGEAFF
TRBV4-1,.,CASSQAVDMNTEAFF
TRBV9,.,CASSFTGFGTEAFF
TRBV20-1,.,CSAGDREGTEAFF
TRBV7-2,.,CASSPSGGNTEAFF
TRBV18,.,CASSQTGDTEAFF
TRBV4-2,.,CASSQGHSQGYTF
TRBV7-9,.,CASSFRSLAGGTGELFF
TRBV4-2,.,CASSQEWRDNEKLFF
TRBV7-3,.,CASSSTGGKETQYF
TRBV4-1,.,CASSQDNSWGELFF
TRBV18,.,CASSPSSGGTNNEQFF
TRBV5-1,.,CASSLGQGIIYGYTF
TRBV7-3,.,CASSLTGGLETQYF
TRBV7-8,.,CASSLLTSSINNSPLHF
TRBV5-8,.,CASSLTGGNQPQHF
TRBV6-5,.,CASRGLAGTTDTQYF
TRBV3-1/TRBV3-2,.,CASSHLFGQGGVNTIYF
TRBV11-1,few,CASSFGGQGDGYTF
TRBV2,.,CASNQGNEQFF
TRBV7-9,once,CASRSGTGGLNSPLHF
TRBV19,once,CASSPRSHSGNTIYF
TRBV30,.,CAWSVMHFGEQYF
TRBV2,few,CASSPGTSGGFSSYNEQFF
TRBV5-5,.,CASSWELAGSFNEQFF
TRBV12-3/TRBV12-4,.,CLFTPLYGYTF
TRBV7-2,.,CASSFGGASGNTIYF
TRBV19,once,CASSSIRDSLDTQYF
TRBV5-1,.,CASSLGQGITGELFF
TRBV7-9,.,CATGVIPNYGYTF
TRBV4-2,.,CASSQAGQGAYEQYF